A single sample gave rise to the 9 T cell receptor beta chains below, sequenced in a study of spatial heterogeneity in lung cancer. Time point given: blood at routine non-recurrence follow-up after resection. A single record per CDR3 protein comes from TCRdb applying MiXCR to the 5' RACE reads. Among roughly 24,000 distinct CDR3 sequences listed, 8.5% to 10% were seen once. Sequencing was performed on PBMCs, taken at follow-up. The receptor source for this set is a male donor with early-stage non-small cell lung cancer.

The rearrangement joins TRBV2 to TRBJ2-5; D may be TRBD2 (5 bases). The CDR3 is 12 amino acids. V lost 7 bases and J lost 3, with 9 bases in between. Germline V gives CDR1 SNHLY, CDR2 FYNNEI. The CDR3, as DNA: TGTGCCAGCACTGAGAGGGAAGAGACCCAGTACTTC. It codes for CASTEREETQYF.

This clonotype was recorded many times. V and J are TRBV29-1 and TRBJ2-1, with D unclear. Germline loops: CDR1 SQVTM, CDR2 ANQGSEA. The CDR3 is 10 amino acids. Trimming removed 7 bases from V and 8 bases from J, with 9 bases in between. CDR3 bases: TGCAGCGCCCCGGGCTATGAGCAGTTCTTC. Translated: CSAPGYEQFF.

There are a few counts of this clonotype. This chain joins TRBV6-2 or TRBV6-3 and TRBJ2-1; tentative D call: TRBD1 (6 bases). The V end lost 8 bases, the J end lost 0 bases, and 17 bases lay between the germline ends. Germline CDR1 and CDR2: MNHEY and SVGEGT. CDR3 length equals 16 residues. The CDR3 DNA reads as TGTGCCAGCTACTACGGGACAACGAGCTCCTACAATGAGCAGTTCTTC. Its protein is CASYYGTTSSYNEQFF.

This clonotype was detected ten times or more. V is TRBV9 and J is TRBJ2-3; D unresolved. The length of the CDR3 is 14 residues. The ends were cut back, 0 bases at V and 2 bases at J, with 7 bases in the middle. Germline V gene data show CDR1 as SGDLS and CDR2 as YYNGEE. The CDR3 DNA reads as TGTGCCAGCAGCGTAGCTCAGGACACAGATACGCAGTATTTT. Its translation is CASSVAQDTDTQYF.

CDR3 DNA: TGTGCTAGTGCCCGGCCAGAGGCAGGGGATACGCAGTATTTT. The encoded protein is CASARPEAGDTQYF. The J gene is TRBJ2-3, the V gene TRBV12-5, with D tentatively TRBD1 (5 bases). V lost 7 bases, J lost 6 bases, and 17 bases lay in between. In germline, CDR1 is LGHNT, CDR2 FRNRAP. CDR3 length: 14 amino acids. Using reference TRBV12-5 and TRBJ2-3 for the parts outside the CDR3, the full variable domain is DARVTQTPRHKVTEMGQEVTMRCQPILGHNTVFWYRQTMMQGLELLAYFRNRAPLDDSGMPKDRFSAEMPDATLATLKIQPSEPRDSAVYFCASARPEAGDTQYFGPGTRLTVL.

V and J are TRBV14 and TRBJ2-3; no reliable D call. The CDR3 is 13 amino acids. Between the trimmed V and J ends, which lost 2 bases and 4 bases, there was a span of 7 bases. CDR1 and CDR2 (germline): SGHDN, FVKESK. The CDR3 coding sequence is TGTGCCAGCAGCCAATACCGATCAGATACGCAGTATTTT. Translated, it gives CASSQYRSDTQYF.

By share, this clonotype ranks as medium-sized. This sequence joins TRBV11-2 and TRBJ2-3, with 14 nucleotides matching TRBD2. V lost 1 base and J lost 1; bases outside the gene matches: 1. This CDR3 contains 17 residues. The germline gives CDR1 SGHAT, CDR2 FQNNGV. The CDR3 coding sequence is TGTGCCAGCAGCTTAGTGGGACTAGCGGGGGGCACAGATACGCAGTATTTT. It codes for CASSLVGLAGGTDTQYF.

In this sample, this clonotype turned up many times. The rearrangement joins TRBV20-1 to TRBJ1-2; D might be TRBD1 (5 bases). V lost 6 bases and J lost 2, with 10 bases in between. Germline CDR1 reads DFQATT; CDR2 reads SNEGSKA (reference sequence). The CDR3 consists of 12 residues. CDR3 amino acids: CSASTENYGYTF. The DNA for the CDR3 is TGCAGTGCGTCGACAGAGAACTATGGCTACACCTTC.

Only a few counts were recorded for this clonotype. The CDR3 DNA reads as TGTGCCAGCAGAGCCTCAGGGCACACTGAAGCTTTCTTT. Its translation: CASRASGHTEAFF. The chain combines TRBV2 with TRBJ1-1, with D possibly being TRBD1 (5 bases). Trimming left V 6 bases short and J 3 bases short, with 11 bases between. Germline values: CDR1 SNHLY, CDR2 FYNNEI. The CDR3 totals 13 residues. The full variable domain, its missing parts supplied by reference TRBV2 and TRBJ1-1, is EPEVTQTPSHQVTQMGQEVILRCVPISNHLYFYWYRQILGQKVEFLVSFYNNEISEKSEIFDDQFSVERPDGSNFTLKIRSTKLEDSAMYFCASRASGHTEAFFGQGTRLTVV.